The 21 T cell receptor beta chains in this list originate from one sample, sequenced in a study of T cell responses to AZD1222 COVID-19 vaccine. Here immunoSEQ multiplex PCR was the method, and the copy in TCRdb shows in-frame clones only, minus some. The data hold 130,000 or so clones, with about 93% observed a single time. The sequences come from peripheral blood, collected on day 0 of AZD1222 vaccination. These receptors all come from an adult in good health.

The chain joins TRBV3-1 (or the pseudogene TRBV3-2) to TRBJ1-1; the D is unclear. Germline values: CDR1 LGHDT, CDR2 YNNKEL (reference sequence). CDR3 length: 13 residues. Trimming pared 1 base from V and 1 base from J, leaving 4 bases between. The CDR3 region is CASSQAANTEAFF. The CDR3 nucleotides are TGTGCCAGCAGCCAAGCCGCGAACACTGAAGCTTTCTTT.

The chain has TRBV9 and TRBJ2-2; TRBD2 agrees at 7 bases. J was trimmed by 6 bases and V by 2 bases; bases with no gene match: 16. The CDR3 sequence is 18 residues long. CDR1 is SGDLS and CDR2 is YYNGEE in the germline V gene. The CDR3 is CASSVTLQIRGGAGELFF. In DNA, the CDR3 is TGTGCCAGCAGCGTTACCCTCCAGATTAGGGGAGGGGCCGGGGAGCTGTTTTTT.

The table lists this clone with a count of one. The chain combines TRBV5-4 with TRBJ2-1, with TRBD2 matching 7 bases. Germline-derived CDR1 and CDR2 are SGHNT and YYREEE (reference sequence). This CDR3 has 16 residues. V dropped 3 bases and J dropped 0; count of bases not matched to a gene: 6. The chain's CDR3 is CASSSLSGDSYNEQFF. CDR3 nucleotides: TGTGCCAGCAGCTCCTTAAGCGGGGACTCCTACAATGAGCAGTTCTTC.

The rearrangement links TRBV9 to TRBJ2-1, with 8 bases aligning to TRBD2. J gave up 6 bases and V 0 bases, and 8 bases lay outside the gene matches. Per the germline V gene, CDR1 is SGDLS and CDR2 is YYNGEE. This CDR3 is 16 amino acids long. The CDR3 DNA reads as TGTGCCAGCAGCGTAGGTGGGACTAGTTTTCCCAATGAGCAGTTCTTC. This encodes CASSVGGTSFPNEQFF.

The chain has TRBV28 and TRBJ2-3; 8 bases are shared with TRBD2. This CDR3 region has 13 residues. J lost 5 bases, V lost 8 bases, and 6 bases had no gene match. Germline V CDR1 and CDR2: MDHEN, SYDVKM. CDR3 nucleotide sequence: TGTGCCAGCTTAGCCGGGGGGGGAGATACGCAGTATTTT. Protein product: CASLAGGGDTQYF.

This chain uses TRBV20-1 with TRBJ2-7, with D unresolved. This CDR3 region has 13 residues. Trimming took 4 bases from V and 1 from J, leaving 11 bases between them. CDR1 is DFQATT and CDR2 is SNEGSKA in the germline V gene (reference sequence). The CDR3 spells CSATDVASYEQYF. The DNA for the CDR3 is TGCAGTGCTACTGATGTGGCATCCTACGAGCAGTACTTC.

Notes on this clone: One end of the junction varies from germline; a read error may be responsible. This chain joins TRBV19 and TRBJ2-3, with D perhaps TRBD1 (6 bases). CDR3 size: 12 residues. The germline V gene encodes CDR1 LNHDA and CDR2 SQIVND (reference sequence). The CDR3 nucleotides read TGTGCCAGTAGTCCAGCGACAGGCCCAGGGCATTTT. This sequence encodes CASSPATGPGHF.

This clone was seen repeatedly, ten times or more. The chain links TRBV28 to TRBJ1-3; 11 nucleotides agree with TRBD1. Germline loops: CDR1 MDHEN, CDR2 SYDVKM. This CDR3 contains 16 residues. The ends lost 5 bases at V and 1 base at J; junction bases unmatched: 4. CDR3: CASSRDRGYSGNTIYF. CDR3 DNA: TGTGCCAGCAGTCGGGACAGGGGGTATTCTGGAAACACCATATATTTT.

The rearrangement joins TRBV7-9 to TRBJ1-4, with 9 bases lining up with TRBD1. CDR1 and CDR2 (germline): SEHNR, FQNEAQ (reference sequence). V lost 9 bases to trimming and J lost 2 bases; unmatched junction nucleotides: 4. CDR3 length equals 14 residues. In DNA, the CDR3 is TGTGCCAGTAACGACAGGGGGACTAATGAAAAACTGTTTTTT. Protein product: CASNDRGTNEKLFF.

The chain has TRBV6-5 and TRBJ2-1, with 10 bases identical to TRBD2. The CDR3 runs 15 residues. The junction had 8 bases not matched to a gene; V was cut back by 6 bases and J by 6 bases. Per the germline V gene, CDR1 is MNHEY and CDR2 is SVGAGI. The CDR3 reads CASSTRLAGVNEQFF. CDR3 bases: TGTGCCAGCAGCACCAGGCTAGCGGGAGTCAATGAGCAGTTCTTC.

The chain links TRBV7-9 to TRBJ2-1, with 10 bases lining up with TRBD2. The CDR3 spans 15 residues. V lost 5 bases, J lost 2 bases, and 3 bases stayed unmatched. CDR1 is SEHNR, CDR2 FQNEAQ, per germline (reference sequence). CDR3 loop: CASSASGGTYNEQFF. The CDR3, as DNA: TGTGCCAGCAGCGCTAGCGGGGGAACCTACAATGAGCAGTTCTTC.

The chain is built from TRBV4-3 and TRBJ1-2; a weak D match, TRBD1 (6 bases). Germline V gene lookup returns CDR1 LGHNA and CDR2 YSLEER. V gave up 1 base and J gave up 5 bases, with 14 bases separating them. The CDR3 is 15 amino acids. The CDR3 DNA sequence: TGCGCCAGCAGCCAAGGACCAGGGGAAGGGTATGGCTACACCTTC. Translating gives CASSQGPGEGYGYTF.

The CDR3 DNA follows: TGTGCCAGCAGCGCGACAGGCTCTGGAAACACCATATATTTT. This translates into CASSATGSGNTIYF. This chain connects TRBV2 to TRBJ1-3; weak D call: TRBD1 (6 bases). The CDR3 totals 14 residues. The germline V and J ends were trimmed by 6 bases and 0 bases, with 9 bases remaining between them. Germline values: CDR1 SNHLY, CDR2 FYNNEI.

The chain uses TRBV20-1 and TRBJ2-1; 11 bases agree with TRBD2. This CDR3 has 14 amino acids. V dropped 3 bases and J dropped 7; count of bases not matched to a gene: 5. Looked up from germline, CDR1 is DFQATT and CDR2 is SNEGSKA (reference sequence). The CDR3 loop reads CSASTTSGENEQFF. The CDR3 bases are TGCAGTGCTAGTACGACTAGCGGGGAGAATGAGCAGTTCTTC.

The chain combines TRBV5-1 with TRBJ2-3, with D possibly TRBD2 on 5 matching bases. Germline V gene sequence: CDR1 SGHRS, CDR2 YFSETQ. CDR3 length: 14 residues. The V end lost 4 bases, the J end lost 8 bases, and 17 bases lay between the germline ends. The CDR3 is CASSAETLVPTQYF. The CDR3 DNA follows: TGCGCCAGCAGCGCGGAAACACTAGTGCCTACGCAGTATTTT.

The chain joins TRBV28 to TRBJ2-1; D perhaps matches TRBD2 (5 bases). The germline V gene has CDR1 MDHEN and CDR2 SYDVKM. This CDR3 has 17 amino acids. V dropped 3 bases and J dropped 0 bases, with 15 bases sitting between them. CDR3 amino acids: CASSLGAEDPSYNEQFF. The CDR3 DNA follows: TGTGCCAGCAGTTTGGGAGCGGAGGACCCCTCCTACAATGAGCAGTTCTTC.

The V and J genes are TRBV19 and TRBJ2-2; 7 positions match TRBD2. The germline CDR1 and CDR2 sequences are LNHDA and SQIVND (reference sequence). The CDR3 is 14 amino acids. V was pared by 5 bases and J by 7 bases, with 7 bases of the junction left unmatched. The CDR3: CASSERGGLGELFF. The CDR3 nucleotides are TGTGCCAGTAGTGAGCGGGGCGGGCTCGGGGAGCTGTTTTTT.

V usage is TRBV10-3 and J usage is TRBJ2-7; TRBD2 matches 10 bases. This CDR3 has 16 residues. The ends lost 6 bases at V and 0 bases at J; junction bases unmatched: 8. From germline, CDR1 is ENHRY and CDR2 SYGVKD. This CDR3 reads CAISLTSGASSYEQYF. The CDR3 DNA reads TGTGCCATCAGCCTTACTAGCGGGGCAAGCTCCTACGAGCAGTACTTC.

This chain joins TRBV5-1 and TRBJ1-3; D is unresolved. V lost 4 bases and J 2 bases, leaving 7 bases between the germline ends. Germline V lookup: CDR1 SGHRS, CDR2 YFSETQ. The CDR3 length is 13 residues. The CDR3 spells CASSEGPGNTIYF. The CDR3 nucleotides read TGCGCCAGCAGCGAGGGCCCTGGAAACACCATATATTTT.

This chain connects TRBV12-5 to TRBJ1-5, with 7 bases matching TRBD1. The CDR3 consists of 15 residues. Germline CDR1 reads LGHNT; CDR2 reads FRNRAP. J was trimmed by 3 bases and V by 1 base; bases with no gene match: 3. CDR3 region: CASGLGTGANQPQHF. In nucleotides, the CDR3 is TGTGCTAGTGGTTTGGGAACAGGGGCCAATCAGCCCCAGCATTTT. The variable domain in full, completed from reference TRBV12-5 and TRBJ1-5, reads DARVTQTPRHKVTEMGQEVTMRCQPILGHNTVFWYRQTMMQGLELLAYFRNRAPLDDSGMPKDRFSAEMPDATLATLKIQPSEPRDSAVYFCASGLGTGANQPQHFGDGTRLSIL.

V and J are TRBV2 and TRBJ2-3; 13 nucleotides align to TRBD2. Germline lookup yields CDR1 SNHLY and CDR2 FYNNEI. With V trimmed by 3 bases and J by 2 bases, 2 bases remained unmatched. The CDR3 has 16 residues. The CDR3 spells CASSEGLAGPTDTQYF. The CDR3 DNA reads as TGTGCCAGCAGTGAGGGACTAGCGGGGCCCACAGATACGCAGTATTTT.